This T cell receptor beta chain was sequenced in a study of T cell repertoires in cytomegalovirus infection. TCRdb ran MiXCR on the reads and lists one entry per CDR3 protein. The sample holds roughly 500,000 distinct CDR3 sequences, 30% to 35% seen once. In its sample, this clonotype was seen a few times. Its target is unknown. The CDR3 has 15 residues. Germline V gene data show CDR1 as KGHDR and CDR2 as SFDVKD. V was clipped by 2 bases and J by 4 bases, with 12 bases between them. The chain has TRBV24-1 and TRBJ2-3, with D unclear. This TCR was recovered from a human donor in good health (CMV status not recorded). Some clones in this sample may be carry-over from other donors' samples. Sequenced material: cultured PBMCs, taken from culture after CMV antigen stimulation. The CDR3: CATSDSYPAPDTQYF. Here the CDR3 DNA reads TGTGCCACCAGTGATTCCTACCCAGCCCCAGATACGCAGTATTTT.